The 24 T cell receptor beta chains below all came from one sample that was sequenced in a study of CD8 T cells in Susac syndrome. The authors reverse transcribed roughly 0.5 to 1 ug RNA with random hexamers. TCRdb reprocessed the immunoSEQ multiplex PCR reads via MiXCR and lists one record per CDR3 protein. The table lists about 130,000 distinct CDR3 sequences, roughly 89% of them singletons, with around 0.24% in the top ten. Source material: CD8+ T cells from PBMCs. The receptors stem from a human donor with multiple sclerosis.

The DNA of the CDR3 is TGCAGCGTTGGGCTTGGGGCTAGCTATGGCTACACCTTC. Translating it yields CSVGLGASYGYTF. The chain combines TRBV29-1 with TRBJ1-2, with D perhaps matching TRBD1 (5 bases). The CDR3 totals 13 residues. Germline V gene sequence: CDR1 SQVTM, CDR2 ANQGSEA. The V gene lost 4 bases and the J gene lost 4 bases, with 13 bases spanning the gap.

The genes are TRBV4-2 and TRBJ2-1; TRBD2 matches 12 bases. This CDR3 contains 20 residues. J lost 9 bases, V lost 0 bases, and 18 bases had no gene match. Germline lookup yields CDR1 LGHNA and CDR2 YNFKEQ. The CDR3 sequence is CASSQEGASGRAKSRVEQFF. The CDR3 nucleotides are TGTGCCAGCAGCCAAGAGGGGGCTAGCGGGAGGGCCAAGAGTAGGGTTGAGCAGTTCTTC.

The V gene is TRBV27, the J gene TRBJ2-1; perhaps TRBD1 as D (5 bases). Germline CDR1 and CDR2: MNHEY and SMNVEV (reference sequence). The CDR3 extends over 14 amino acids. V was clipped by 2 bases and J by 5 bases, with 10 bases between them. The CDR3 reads CASSLIQAHNEQFF. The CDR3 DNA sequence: TGTGCCAGCAGTTTAATACAGGCCCACAATGAGCAGTTCTTC.

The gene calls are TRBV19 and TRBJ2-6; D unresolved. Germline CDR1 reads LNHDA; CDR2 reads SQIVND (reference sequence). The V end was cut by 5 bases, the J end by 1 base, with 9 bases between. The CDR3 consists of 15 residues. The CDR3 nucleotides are TGTGCCAGTAGTTTCGGACGGTCTGGGGCCAACGTCCTGACTTTC. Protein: CASSFGRSGANVLTF.

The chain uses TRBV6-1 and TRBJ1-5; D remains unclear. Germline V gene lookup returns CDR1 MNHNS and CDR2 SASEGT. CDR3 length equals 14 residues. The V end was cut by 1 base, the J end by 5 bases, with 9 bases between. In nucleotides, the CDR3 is TGTGCCAGCAGTGAAGTGCAGAGGGATCAGCCCCAGCATTTT. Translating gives CASSEVQRDQPQHF.

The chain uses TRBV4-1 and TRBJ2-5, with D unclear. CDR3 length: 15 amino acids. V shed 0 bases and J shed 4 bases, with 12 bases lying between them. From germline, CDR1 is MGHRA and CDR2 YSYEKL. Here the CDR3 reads CASSQELADLETQYF. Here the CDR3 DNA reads TGCGCCAGCAGCCAAGAGTTGGCAGATCTAGAGACCCAGTACTTC.

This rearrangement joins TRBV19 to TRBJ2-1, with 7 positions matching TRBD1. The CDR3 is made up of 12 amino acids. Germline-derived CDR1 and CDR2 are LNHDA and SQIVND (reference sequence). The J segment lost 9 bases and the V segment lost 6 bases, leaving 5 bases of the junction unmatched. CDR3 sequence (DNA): TGTGCCAGTAGAACGACAGGGCTTGAGCAGTTCTTC. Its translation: CASRTTGLEQFF.

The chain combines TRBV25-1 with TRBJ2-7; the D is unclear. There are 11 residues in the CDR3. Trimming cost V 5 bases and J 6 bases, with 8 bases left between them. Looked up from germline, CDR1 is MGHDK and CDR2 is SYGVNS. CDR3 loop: CASSPQVEQYF. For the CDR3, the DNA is TGTGCCAGCAGTCCCCAGGTCGAGCAGTACTTC.

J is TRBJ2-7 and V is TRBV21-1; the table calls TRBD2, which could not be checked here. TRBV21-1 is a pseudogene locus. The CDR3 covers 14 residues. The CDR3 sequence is CASTYRAQSYEQYF. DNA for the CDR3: TGTGCCAGCACCTACCGGGCCCAAAGCTACGAGCAGTACTTC.

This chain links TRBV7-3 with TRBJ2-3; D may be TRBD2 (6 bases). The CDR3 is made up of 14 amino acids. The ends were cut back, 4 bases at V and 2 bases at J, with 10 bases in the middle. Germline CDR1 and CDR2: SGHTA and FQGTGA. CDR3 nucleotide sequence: TGTGCCAGCAGCTCAATAGCGGTCACAGATACGCAGTATTTT. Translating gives CASSSIAVTDTQYF.

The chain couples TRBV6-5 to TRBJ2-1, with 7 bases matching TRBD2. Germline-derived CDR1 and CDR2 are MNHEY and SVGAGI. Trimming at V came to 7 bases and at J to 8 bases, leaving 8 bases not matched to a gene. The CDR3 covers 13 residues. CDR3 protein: CASTASGEDEQFF. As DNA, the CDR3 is TGTGCCAGCACGGCTAGCGGAGAGGATGAGCAGTTCTTC.

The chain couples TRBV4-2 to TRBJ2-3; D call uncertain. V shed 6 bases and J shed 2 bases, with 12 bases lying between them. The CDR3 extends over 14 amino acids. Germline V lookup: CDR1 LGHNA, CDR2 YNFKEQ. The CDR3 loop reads CASRPFLNTDTQYF. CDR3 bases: TGTGCCAGCAGACCTTTCCTAAACACAGATACGCAGTATTTT.

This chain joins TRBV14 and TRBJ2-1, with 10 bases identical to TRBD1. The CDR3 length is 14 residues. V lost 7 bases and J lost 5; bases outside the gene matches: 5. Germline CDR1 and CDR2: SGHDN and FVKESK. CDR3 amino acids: CASNYGTGDNEQFF. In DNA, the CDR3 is TGTGCCAGCAACTACGGGACAGGGGACAATGAGCAGTTCTTC.

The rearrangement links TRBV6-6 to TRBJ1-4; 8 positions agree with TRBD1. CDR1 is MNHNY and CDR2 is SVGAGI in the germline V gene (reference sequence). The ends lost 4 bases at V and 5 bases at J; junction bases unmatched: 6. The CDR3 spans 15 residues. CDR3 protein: CASSSLDRANEKLFF. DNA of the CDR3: TGTGCCAGCAGTTCCCTGGACAGGGCCAATGAAAAACTGTTTTTT.

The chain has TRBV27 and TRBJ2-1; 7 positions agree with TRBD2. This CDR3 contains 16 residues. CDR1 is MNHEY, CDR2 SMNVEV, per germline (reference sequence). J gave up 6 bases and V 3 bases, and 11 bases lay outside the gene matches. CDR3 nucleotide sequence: TGTGCCAGCAGTTTGGAGGGACTACCCACGGGCAATGAGCAGTTCTTC. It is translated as CASSLEGLPTGNEQFF.

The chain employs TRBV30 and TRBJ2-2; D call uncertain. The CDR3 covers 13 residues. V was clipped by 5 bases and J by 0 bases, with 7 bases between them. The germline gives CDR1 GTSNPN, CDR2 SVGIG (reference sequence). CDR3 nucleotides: TGTGCCTGGGACGACGCGAACACCGGGGAGCTGTTTTTT. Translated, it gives CAWDDANTGELFF.

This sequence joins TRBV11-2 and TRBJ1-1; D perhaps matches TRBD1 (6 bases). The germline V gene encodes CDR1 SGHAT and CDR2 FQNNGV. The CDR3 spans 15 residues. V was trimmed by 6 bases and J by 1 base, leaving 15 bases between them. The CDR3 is CASSSAPQGNTEAFF. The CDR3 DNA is TGTGCCAGCAGTTCTGCCCCACAGGGGAACACTGAAGCTTTCTTT.

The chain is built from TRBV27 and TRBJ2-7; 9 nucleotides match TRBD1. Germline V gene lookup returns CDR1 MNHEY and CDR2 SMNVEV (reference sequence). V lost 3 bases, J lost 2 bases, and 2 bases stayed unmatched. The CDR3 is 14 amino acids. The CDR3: CASSFTGGPYEQYF. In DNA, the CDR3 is TGTGCCAGCAGTTTCACAGGGGGCCCCTACGAGCAGTACTTC.

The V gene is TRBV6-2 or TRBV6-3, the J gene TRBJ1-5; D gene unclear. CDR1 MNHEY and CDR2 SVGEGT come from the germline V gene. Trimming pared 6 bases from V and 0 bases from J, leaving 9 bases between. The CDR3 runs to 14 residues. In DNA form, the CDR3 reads TGTGCCAGCAGCCACGGCTATAGCAATCAGCCCCAGCATTTT. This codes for CASSHGYSNQPQHF.

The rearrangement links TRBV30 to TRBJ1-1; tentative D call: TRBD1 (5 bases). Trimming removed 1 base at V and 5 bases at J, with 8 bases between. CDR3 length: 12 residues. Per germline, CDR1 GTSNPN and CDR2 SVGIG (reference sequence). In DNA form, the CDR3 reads TGTGCCTGGAGTGATGGGGGGACTGAAGCTTTCTTT. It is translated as CAWSDGGTEAFF.

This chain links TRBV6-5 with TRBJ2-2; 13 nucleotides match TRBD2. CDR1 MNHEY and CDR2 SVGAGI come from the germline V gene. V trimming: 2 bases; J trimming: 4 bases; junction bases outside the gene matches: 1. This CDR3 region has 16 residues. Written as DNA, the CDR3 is TGTGCCAGCAGTTACCGACTAGCGGGAGGCACCGGGGAGCTGTTTTTT. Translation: CASSYRLAGGTGELFF.

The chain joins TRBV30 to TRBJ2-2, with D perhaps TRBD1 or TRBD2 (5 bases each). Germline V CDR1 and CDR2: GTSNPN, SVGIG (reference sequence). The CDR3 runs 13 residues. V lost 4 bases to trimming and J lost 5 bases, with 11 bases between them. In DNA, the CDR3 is TGTGCCTGGACTGCCAGGGAGACCGGGGAGCTGTTTTTT. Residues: CAWTARETGELFF.

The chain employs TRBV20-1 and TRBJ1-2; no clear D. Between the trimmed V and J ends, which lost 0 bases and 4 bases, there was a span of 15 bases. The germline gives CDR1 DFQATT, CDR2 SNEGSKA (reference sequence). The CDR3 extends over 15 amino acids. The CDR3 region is CSARDNGRFPYGYTF. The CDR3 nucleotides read TGCAGTGCTAGAGATAACGGCAGATTCCCCTATGGCTACACCTTC.

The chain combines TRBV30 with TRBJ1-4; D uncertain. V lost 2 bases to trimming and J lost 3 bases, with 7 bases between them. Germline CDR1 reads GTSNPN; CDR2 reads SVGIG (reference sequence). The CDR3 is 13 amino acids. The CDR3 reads CAWSQGSNEKLFF. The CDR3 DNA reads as TGTGCCTGGAGTCAAGGATCTAATGAAAAACTGTTTTTT.